The next 15 T cell receptor beta chains were all read from a single sample in a study of blood T cell repertoires in COVID-19. The repertoire was sequenced with immunoSEQ multiplex PCR; TCRdb's copy has only in-frame clones and lacks some. Seen here are more than 250,000 clones, more than 80% observed once, and the top ten hold 6.3%. The material sequenced was peripheral blood. All receptors come from a woman between 45 and 60 years old with COVID-19, enrolled during active disease.

J is TRBJ2-1 and V is TRBV10-1, with D possibly TRBD1 on 8 matching bases. V shed 8 bases and J shed 0 bases, with 17 bases lying between them. Germline V gives CDR1 WNHNN, CDR2 SYGVQD (reference sequence). CDR3 length equals 16 residues. The CDR3 DNA reads TGCGCCAGCCGAGGACAGGGCGGGAGCTCCTACAATGAGCAGTTCTTC. It translates to CASRGQGGSSYNEQFF.

This chain joins TRBV4-3 and TRBJ2-7; TRBD1 agrees at 9 bases. CDR3 size: 17 residues. J gave up 2 bases and V 1 base, and 9 bases lay outside the gene matches. The germline V gene encodes CDR1 LGHNA and CDR2 YSLEER. The CDR3, as DNA: TGCGCCAGCAGCCAAGGTGTGACAGGGGGTAGGGCCTACGAGCAGTACTTC. It yields the protein CASSQGVTGGRAYEQYF.

The rearrangement links TRBV11-3 to TRBJ2-3; 7 positions match TRBD1. CDR3 length: 15 residues. After removal of 6 bases from V and 3 bases from J, the junction contained 9 bases not matched to a gene. Germline V gene data show CDR1 as SGHNT and CDR2 as YENEEA. The CDR3 here is CASRDGQVWTDTQYF. Here the CDR3 DNA reads TGTGCCAGCAGGGATGGACAGGTCTGGACAGATACGCAGTATTTT.

This clone was observed once. This chain connects TRBV7-9 to TRBJ1-3, with 7 bases identical to TRBD1. The CDR3 runs to 14 residues. V was pared by 5 bases and J by 6 bases, with 7 bases of the junction left unmatched. Germline CDR1 reads SEHNR; CDR2 reads FQNEAQ (reference sequence). The CDR3 region has the DNA TGTGCCAGCAGCCAGAGGGACAGCCTAAACACCATATATTTT. Amino acids: CASSQRDSLNTIYF.

The J gene is TRBJ1-4, the V gene TRBV20-1; D is unclear. The length of the CDR3 is 11 residues. Germline V gene sequence: CDR1 DFQATT, CDR2 SNEGSKA (reference sequence). Trimming took 5 bases from V and 4 from J, leaving 5 bases between them. CDR3 region: CSAPGNEKLFF. The CDR3, as DNA: TGCAGTGCTCCCGGTAATGAAAAACTGTTTTTT.

The chain joins TRBV27 to TRBJ2-5; tentative D call: TRBD2 (6 bases). V was clipped by 5 bases and J by 4 bases, with 11 bases between them. The CDR3 runs to 13 residues. Germline CDR1 and CDR2: MNHEY and SMNVEV (reference sequence). The DNA for the CDR3 is TGTGCCAGCAGTCGACTAGGCGGAGAGACCCAGTACTTC. This sequence encodes CASSRLGGETQYF.

CDR3 nucleotide sequence: TGCGCCAGCAGTGAGTCGCAGGGATCAAATAGCAATCAGCCCCAGCATTTT. Its protein product is CASSESQGSNSNQPQHF. The chain combines TRBV10-2 with TRBJ1-5; possible D gene TRBD1, 5 bases. Germline lookup yields CDR1 WSHSY and CDR2 SAAADI. The CDR3 runs 17 residues. Trimming shortened V by 0 bases and J by 0 bases, and 12 bases separated the two germline ends.

V gene TRBV7-9 combines with J gene TRBJ1-2, with TRBD1 matching over 9 bases. The germline V gene encodes CDR1 SEHNR and CDR2 FQNEAQ (reference sequence). This CDR3 has 16 amino acids. Losses at the gene ends were 5 bases for V and 6 bases for J; bases not matched to a gene: 13. Here the CDR3 DNA reads TGTGCCAGCAGCCTGGGGACAGGGCGAACTGATAATGGCTACACCTTC. It specifies CASSLGTGRTDNGYTF.

This chain joins TRBV29-1 and TRBJ2-2, with TRBD2 matching 7 bases. The germline gives CDR1 SQVTM, CDR2 ANQGSEA. This CDR3 comprises 14 residues. J was trimmed by 4 bases and V by 4 bases; bases with no gene match: 6. The CDR3 reads CSVAGGVRTGELFF. The CDR3 DNA follows: TGCAGCGTTGCGGGGGGAGTTCGCACCGGGGAGCTGTTTTTT.

The rearrangement links TRBV3-1 (or the pseudogene TRBV3-2) to TRBJ1-4, with 8 bases that match TRBD1. Germline V CDR1 and CDR2: LGHDT, YNNKEL (reference sequence). CDR3 length: 15 residues. V lost 5 bases, J lost 4 bases, and 6 bases stayed unmatched. This chain's CDR3 is CASSDGQGYNEKLFF. CDR3 coding DNA: TGTGCCAGCAGCGACGGACAGGGTTATAATGAAAAACTGTTTTTT.

The chain has TRBV5-1 and TRBJ2-1; 7 nucleotides match TRBD2. Germline V gene lookup returns CDR1 SGHRS and CDR2 YFSETQ. The trim removed 0 bases at V and 1 base at J, leaving 13 bases unmatched. The CDR3 is 19 residues long. CDR3 in amino acids: CASSLGQRGLPLSYNEQFF. The DNA for the CDR3 is TGCGCCAGCAGCTTGGGCCAACGGGGACTACCGCTATCCTACAATGAGCAGTTCTTC.

The chain is built from TRBV7-3 and TRBJ2-1, with TRBD1 as a possible D gene (6 bases). The CDR3 sequence is 14 residues long. The ends were cut back, 6 bases at V and 4 bases at J, with 13 bases in the middle. Germline CDR1 and CDR2: SGHTA and FQGTGA. CDR3: CASSRGGPYNEQFF. The CDR3, as DNA: TGTGCCAGCAGTAGAGGGGGACCATACAATGAGCAGTTCTTC.

The chain joins TRBV3-1 (or the pseudogene TRBV3-2) to TRBJ2-7, with TRBD2 as a possible D gene (6 bases). Looked up from germline, CDR1 is LGHDT and CDR2 is YNNKEL (reference sequence). This CDR3 region has 15 residues. V lost 1 base to trimming and J lost 12 bases, with 22 bases between them. In DNA form, the CDR3 reads TGTGCCAGCAGCCAAGGAATAATAGCGGAGTGGCTACGGTACTTC. Protein: CASSQGIIAEWLRYF.

The J gene is TRBJ2-1, the V gene TRBV24-1; 7 bases map to TRBD1. Germline V lookup: CDR1 KGHDR, CDR2 SFDVKD. This CDR3 contains 13 residues. V was pared by 9 bases and J by 8 bases, with 9 bases of the junction left unmatched. The CDR3 nucleotides read TGTGCCACCCGCCGGGACAGCCAAGATGAGCAGTTCTTC. Translating gives CATRRDSQDEQFF.

The chain uses TRBV6-5 and TRBJ1-4, with 9 bases that match TRBD1. V lost 2 bases to trimming and J lost 6 bases; unmatched junction nucleotides: 4. This CDR3 comprises 15 residues. The germline gives CDR1 MNHEY, CDR2 SVGAGI. The chain's CDR3 is CASSYTGGSHEKLFF. In DNA, the CDR3 is TGTGCCAGCAGTTACACAGGGGGCTCCCATGAAAAACTGTTTTTT.